Below, 18 T cell receptor beta chains from the same sample are listed, as sequenced in a study of blood T cell repertoires in COVID-19. TCRdb's copy holds only in-frame clones and misses some; the assay was immunoSEQ multiplex PCR. This table has under 110,000 clones, about 89% appearing once. The sequenced sample was peripheral blood. The receptors derive from a woman in her 30s with acute or convalescent COVID-19.

CDR3 in amino acids: CASSQGLESRNTEAFF. As DNA, the CDR3 is TGCGCCAGCAGCCAGGGGCTAGAGTCCCGAAACACTGAAGCTTTCTTT. The chain links TRBV4-1 to TRBJ1-1; D is perhaps TRBD1 (5 bases). Trimming took off 3 bases at V and 2 bases at J, with 16 bases between the two ends. CDR1 is MGHRA, CDR2 YSYEKL, per germline. The CDR3 consists of 16 residues.

This clone was counted a single time. This chain uses TRBV4-1 with TRBJ1-6, with a tentative D call TRBD1 (5 bases). The CDR3 extends over 15 amino acids. Germline V lookup: CDR1 MGHRA, CDR2 YSYEKL. Trimming removed 1 base at V and 6 bases at J, with 10 bases between. CDR3 in amino acids: CASSQVGGSNSPLHF. CDR3 bases: TGCGCCAGCAGCCAAGTGGGGGGGTCTAATTCACCCCTCCACTTT.

The chain uses TRBV28 and TRBJ1-6; no definite D call. V lost 7 bases and J 3 bases, leaving 16 bases between the germline ends. The CDR3 has 16 residues. CDR1 MDHEN and CDR2 SYDVKM come from the germline V gene. CDR3 nucleotides: TGTGCCAGCATCATACCCCCTCACATCTATAATTCACCCCTCCACTTT. Residues: CASIIPPHIYNSPLHF.

J is TRBJ2-3 and V is TRBV30; 8 nucleotides match TRBD1. With V trimmed by 8 bases and J by 2 bases, 6 bases remained unmatched. The length of the CDR3 is 13 residues. Per the germline V gene, CDR1 is GTSNPN and CDR2 is SVGIG (reference sequence). In DNA, the CDR3 is TGTGCCGCCTCAGGGGGCCTCACAGATACGCAGTATTTT. Translating it yields CAASGGLTDTQYF.

This clone occurred once. This chain joins TRBV11-2 and TRBJ2-7; a possible D gene is TRBD2 (7 bases). CDR3 length: 14 amino acids. Germline CDR1 SGHAT, CDR2 FQNNGV. Trimming removed 6 bases at V and 2 bases at J, with 14 bases between. The CDR3 sequence: CASRQPGGPYEQYF. CDR3 nucleotides: TGTGCCAGCAGACAACCCGGGGGGCCCTACGAGCAGTACTTC.

The J gene is TRBJ2-2, the V gene TRBV19, with 12 bases identical to TRBD1. The CDR3 length is 15 residues. CDR1 is LNHDA and CDR2 is SQIVND in the germline V gene (reference sequence). The V and J ends lost 4 bases and 12 bases, in that order; junction bases with no gene match: 9. The CDR3 coding sequence is TGTGCCAGTAGTACCCCCGGGACAGGGGGCGCAAAGCTGTTTTTT. Protein: CASSTPGTGGAKLFF.

DNA of the CDR3: TGTGCCAGCAAGCGGTCTTTCTACGAGCAGTACTTC. Protein: CASKRSFYEQYF. This rearrangement joins TRBV12-3 or TRBV12-4 to TRBJ2-7; D might be TRBD2 (5 bases). Trimming shortened V by 7 bases and J by 3 bases, and 10 bases separated the two germline ends. The CDR3 totals 12 residues.

The gene calls are TRBV7-2 and TRBJ2-7; D perhaps matches TRBD2 (6 bases). This CDR3 has 13 amino acids. Trimming stripped 3 bases from V and 6 bases from J, with 12 bases between. Germline CDR1 SGHTA, CDR2 FQGNSA. The CDR3 DNA reads as TGTGCCAGCAGCTTTTCTGCGGAGGGCGAGCAGTACTTC. Translating gives CASSFSAEGEQYF.

The rearrangement joins TRBV7-9 to TRBJ1-2, with 9 nucleotides matching TRBD1. This CDR3 has 15 amino acids. J gave up 6 bases and V 5 bases, and 10 bases lay outside the gene matches. In germline, CDR1 is SEHNR, CDR2 FQNEAQ (reference sequence). The CDR3 DNA sequence: TGTGCCAGCAGCCGGACAGGGGTAGGTCTGGATGGCTACACCTTC. This sequence encodes CASSRTGVGLDGYTF.

The J gene is TRBJ2-1, the V gene TRBV29-1; TRBD1 agrees at 7 bases. Losses at the gene ends were 7 bases for V and 7 bases for J; bases not matched to a gene: 10. The germline V gene has CDR1 SQVTM and CDR2 ANQGSEA. CDR3 length: 13 amino acids. As DNA, the CDR3 is TGCAGCGGTTACAGGGGATTAATAAATGAGCAGTTCTTC. This codes for CSGYRGLINEQFF.

The rearrangement joins TRBV14 to TRBJ1-2; maybe TRBD1 (5 bases). The CDR3 has 12 residues. V was clipped by 1 base and J by 5 bases, with 5 bases between them. CDR1 SGHDN and CDR2 FVKESK come from the germline V gene. The CDR3 protein is CASSQAGYGYTF. CDR3 in DNA: TGTGCCAGCAGCCAAGCAGGGTATGGCTACACCTTC.

V and J are TRBV5-6 and TRBJ1-1, with D hard to call. Germline loops: CDR1 SGHDT, CDR2 YYEEEE. Trimming stripped 2 bases from V and 2 bases from J, with 10 bases between. The CDR3 contains 14 residues. CDR3 coding DNA: TGTGCCAGCAGCTTAATGGGAGTTAACACTGAAGCTTTCTTT. The encoded protein is CASSLMGVNTEAFF. The variable domain in full, completed from reference TRBV5-6 and TRBJ1-1, reads DAGVTQSPTHLIKTRGQQVTLRCSPKSGHDTVSWYQQALGQGPQFIFQYYEEEERQRGNFPDRFSGHQFPNYSSELNVNALLLGDSALYLCASSLMGVNTEAFFGQGTRLTVV.

The rearrangement joins TRBV5-4 to TRBJ2-1, with 8 bases fitting TRBD2. Unmatched junction bases numbered 17, after V lost 0 bases and J lost 12 bases. Germline CDR1 SGHNT, CDR2 YYREEE (reference sequence). The CDR3 totals 17 residues. CDR3 amino acids: CASSLAGGGTGGFAQFF. The CDR3 nucleotides are TGTGCCAGCAGCTTGGCCGGGGGGGGGACTGGCGGGTTTGCGCAGTTCTTC.

The chain carries TRBV7-8 and TRBJ2-7; tentatively, D is TRBD1 (5 bases). Germline loops: CDR1 SGHVS, CDR2 FQNEAQ. The CDR3 covers 15 residues. Trimming removed 9 bases from V and 8 bases from J, with 26 bases in between. The CDR3 DNA sequence: TGTGCCAGTTTGCTTGGGGCTACGAGCACCACCAAGCAGTACTTC. As protein: CASLLGATSTTKQYF.

The chain is built from TRBV30 and TRBJ1-2; D gene ambiguous. CDR1 and CDR2 (germline): GTSNPN, SVGIG (reference sequence). Trimming cost V 6 bases and J 0 bases, with 17 bases left between them. The CDR3 covers 15 residues. CDR3 DNA: TGTGCCTGCGAATCTTCAGCGTTAGCTAACTATGGCTACACCTTC. Translation gives CACESSALANYGYTF.

This chain links TRBV27 with TRBJ1-6; the D gene is possibly TRBD1 (6 bases). The germline gives CDR1 MNHEY, CDR2 SMNVEV (reference sequence). V was shortened by 7 bases and J by 2 bases, with 18 bases between the two germline ends. The CDR3 loop spans 17 amino acids. The CDR3 loop is CASTPGGGMAYNSPLHF. CDR3 sequence (DNA): TGTGCCAGCACCCCGGGAGGGGGGATGGCCTATAATTCACCCCTCCACTTT.

The genes are TRBV5-5 and TRBJ1-5; D is perhaps TRBD1 (6 bases). This CDR3 is built from 17 residues. Trimming left V 3 bases short and J 0 bases short, with 16 bases between. Germline V gives CDR1 SGHKS, CDR2 YYEKEE (reference sequence). CDR3 loop: CASSSTGSFYSNQPQHF. For the CDR3, the DNA is TGTGCCAGCAGCTCGACAGGATCCTTCTATAGCAATCAGCCCCAGCATTTT.

J is TRBJ2-2 and V is TRBV5-1, with unresolved D. V was clipped by 5 bases and J by 4 bases, with 9 bases between them. Germline values: CDR1 SGHRS, CDR2 YFSETQ. The CDR3 has 13 amino acids. The CDR3 loop reads CASRSEPTGELFF. CDR3 DNA sequence: TGCGCCAGCAGATCAGAACCCACCGGGGAGCTGTTTTTT.